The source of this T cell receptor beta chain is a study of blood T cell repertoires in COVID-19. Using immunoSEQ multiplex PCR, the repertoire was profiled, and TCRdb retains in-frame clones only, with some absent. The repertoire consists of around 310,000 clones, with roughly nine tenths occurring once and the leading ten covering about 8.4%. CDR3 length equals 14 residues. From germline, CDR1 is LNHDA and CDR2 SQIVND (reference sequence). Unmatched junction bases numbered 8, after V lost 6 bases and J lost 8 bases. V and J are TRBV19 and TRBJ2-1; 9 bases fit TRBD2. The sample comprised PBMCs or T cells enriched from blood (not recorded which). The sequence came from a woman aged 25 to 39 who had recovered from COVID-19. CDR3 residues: CASRVSGSSDEQFF. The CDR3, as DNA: TGTGCCAGTAGAGTTAGCGGGAGTAGCGATGAGCAGTTCTTC.